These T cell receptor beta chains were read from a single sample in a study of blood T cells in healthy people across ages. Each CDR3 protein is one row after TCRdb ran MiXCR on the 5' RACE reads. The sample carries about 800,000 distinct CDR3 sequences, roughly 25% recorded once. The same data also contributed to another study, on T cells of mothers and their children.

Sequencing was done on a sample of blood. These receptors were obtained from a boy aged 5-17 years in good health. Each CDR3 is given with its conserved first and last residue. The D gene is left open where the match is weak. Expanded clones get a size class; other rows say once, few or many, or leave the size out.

CDR3aa: CATSSTGNQPQHF
CDR3nt: TGTGCCACCAGTTCGACGGGCAATCAGCCCCAGCATTTT
abundance: few
d_gene: -
v_gene: TRBV24-1
j_gene: TRBJ1-5

CDR3aa: CASSLAGVIQETQYF
CDR3nt: TGTGCCAGCAGTCTAGCGGGGGTTATCCAAGAGACCCAGTACTTC
abundance: few
d_gene: TRBD2
v_gene: TRBV7-9
j_gene: TRBJ2-5

CDR3aa: CASSLFGQSGSWGGYTF
CDR3nt: TGTGCCAGCAGCTTGTTCGGACAGTCGGGATCTTGGGGTGGCTACACCTTC
abundance: -
d_gene: -
v_gene: TRBV7-8
j_gene: TRBJ1-2

CDR3aa: CSVGESYNEQFF
CDR3nt: TGTAGCGTTGGGGAGAGTTACAATGAGCAGTTCTTC
abundance: -
d_gene: -
v_gene: TRBV29-1
j_gene: TRBJ2-1

CDR3aa: CATSRDQYQMNTEAFF
CDR3nt: TGTGCCACCAGCAGAGATCAGTACCAAATGAACACTGAAGCTTTCTTT
abundance: few
d_gene: -
v_gene: TRBV15
j_gene: TRBJ1-1

CDR3aa: CSASAWSSYEQYF
CDR3nt: TGCAGTGCTAGTGCGTGGAGCTCCTACGAGCAGTACTTC
abundance: -
d_gene: -
v_gene: TRBV20-1
j_gene: TRBJ2-7

CDR3aa: CASSLDGFTEAFF
CDR3nt: TGTGCCAGCAGTTTAGACGGCTTCACTGAAGCTTTCTTT
abundance: -
d_gene: -
v_gene: TRBV12-3/TRBV12-4
j_gene: TRBJ1-1

CDR3aa: CASSLPTSGGAHEQFF
CDR3nt: TGTGCCAGCAGCCTACCGACTAGCGGGGGGGCTCATGAGCAGTTCTTC
abundance: -
d_gene: TRBD2
v_gene: TRBV7-9
j_gene: TRBJ2-1

CDR3aa: CSASAGLNEQFF
CDR3nt: TGCAGTGCTAGTGCAGGGCTCAATGAGCAGTTCTTC
abundance: -
d_gene: -
v_gene: TRBV20-1
j_gene: TRBJ2-1

CDR3aa: CASSLLGTSGWKTQETQYF
CDR3nt: TGTGCCAGCAGTTTATTAGGGACTAGCGGTTGGAAAACACAAGAGACCCAGTACTTC
abundance: few
d_gene: TRBD2
v_gene: TRBV28
j_gene: TRBJ2-5

CDR3aa: CASSLAHGHEQYF
CDR3nt: TGTGCCAGCAGCTTGGCCCATGGCCACGAGCAGTACTTC
abundance: -
d_gene: -
v_gene: TRBV7-2
j_gene: TRBJ2-7

CDR3aa: CASSQTGEAYNEQFF
CDR3nt: TGTGCCAGCAGCCAAACGGGTGAGGCCTACAATGAGCAGTTCTTC
abundance: -
d_gene: -
v_gene: TRBV11-1
j_gene: TRBJ2-1

CDR3aa: CATEGIENTGELFF
CDR3nt: TGTGCCACCGAAGGGATTGAGAACACCGGGGAGCTGTTTTTT
abundance: -
d_gene: -
v_gene: TRBV7-9
j_gene: TRBJ2-2

CDR3aa: CASSVGDGYNEQFF
CDR3nt: TGTGCCAGCAGCGTAGGCGACGGATACAATGAGCAGTTCTTC
abundance: few
d_gene: -
v_gene: TRBV9
j_gene: TRBJ2-1

CDR3aa: CASVLSPGEQPQHF
CDR3nt: TGTGCCAGCGTCTTATCCCCCGGGGAACAGCCCCAGCATTTT
abundance: few
d_gene: -
v_gene: TRBV7-2
j_gene: TRBJ1-5

CDR3aa: CASSFNLAGAKFF
CDR3nt: TGTGCCAGCAGCTTTAATCTAGCGGGAGCTAAGTTCTTC
abundance: -
d_gene: TRBD2
v_gene: TRBV7-3
j_gene: TRBJ2-5

CDR3aa: CSAIVGRGYNEQFF
CDR3nt: TGCAGTGCTATAGTGGGACGCGGTTACAATGAGCAGTTCTTC
abundance: -
d_gene: -
v_gene: TRBV20-1
j_gene: TRBJ2-1

CDR3aa: CASSPVTGGLGEQYF
CDR3nt: TGCGCCAGCAGCCCCGTGACAGGGGGCTTGGGCGAGCAGTACTTC
abundance: once
d_gene: TRBD1
v_gene: TRBV4-1
j_gene: TRBJ2-7

CDR3aa: CASKGRAGANVLTF
CDR3nt: TGTGCCAGCAAGGGGCGGGCCGGGGCCAACGTCCTGACTTTC
abundance: few
d_gene: -
v_gene: TRBV27
j_gene: TRBJ2-6

CDR3aa: CASRPYYTPFTDTQYF
CDR3nt: TGTGCCAGCAGACCCTACTACACACCGTTCACAGATACGCAGTATTTT
abundance: -
d_gene: -
v_gene: TRBV12-3/TRBV12-4
j_gene: TRBJ2-3

CDR3aa: CASSRTSGTSMEQFF
CDR3nt: TGTGCCAGCAGCCGGACTAGCGGGACCTCCATGGAGCAGTTCTTC
abundance: few
d_gene: TRBD2
v_gene: TRBV7-9
j_gene: TRBJ2-1

CDR3aa: CASSSLIYEQYF
CDR3nt: TGTGCCAGCAGTTCATTAATCTACGAGCAGTACTTC
abundance: -
d_gene: -
v_gene: TRBV12-3/TRBV12-4
j_gene: TRBJ2-7

CDR3aa: CASSTRQGYYGYTF
CDR3nt: TGTGCCAGCAGCACCCGACAGGGCTACTATGGCTACACCTTC
abundance: few
d_gene: TRBD1
v_gene: TRBV7-2
j_gene: TRBJ1-2

CDR3aa: CASSLMTAIMNTEAFF
CDR3nt: TGTGCCAGCAGCTTAATGACAGCGATTATGAACACTGAAGCTTTCTTT
abundance: -
d_gene: -
v_gene: TRBV7-9
j_gene: TRBJ1-1

CDR3aa: CASSLSHNTGELFF
CDR3nt: TGTGCCAGCAGCTTATCACACAACACCGGGGAGCTGTTTTTT
abundance: few
d_gene: -
v_gene: TRBV7-3
j_gene: TRBJ2-2

CDR3aa: CASSGDRGREETQYF
CDR3nt: TGTGCCAGCAGCGGGGACAGGGGTAGAGAAGAGACCCAGTACTTC
abundance: few
d_gene: TRBD1
v_gene: TRBV3-1
j_gene: TRBJ2-5

CDR3aa: CASSNPVSKNIQYF
CDR3nt: TGTGCCAGCAGCAATCCAGTCTCCAAAAACATTCAGTACTTC
abundance: few
d_gene: -
v_gene: TRBV7-9
j_gene: TRBJ2-4

CDR3aa: CASSPGQAGYSPLHF
CDR3nt: TGTGCCAGCAGCCCCGGACAGGCGGGCTATTCACCCCTCCACTTT
abundance: few
d_gene: TRBD1
v_gene: TRBV3-1
j_gene: TRBJ1-6

CDR3aa: CASSLAGEVGFF
CDR3nt: TGTGCCAGCAGTTTGGCAGGGGAGGTAGGTTTCTTT
abundance: -
d_gene: -
v_gene: TRBV28
j_gene: TRBJ1-1